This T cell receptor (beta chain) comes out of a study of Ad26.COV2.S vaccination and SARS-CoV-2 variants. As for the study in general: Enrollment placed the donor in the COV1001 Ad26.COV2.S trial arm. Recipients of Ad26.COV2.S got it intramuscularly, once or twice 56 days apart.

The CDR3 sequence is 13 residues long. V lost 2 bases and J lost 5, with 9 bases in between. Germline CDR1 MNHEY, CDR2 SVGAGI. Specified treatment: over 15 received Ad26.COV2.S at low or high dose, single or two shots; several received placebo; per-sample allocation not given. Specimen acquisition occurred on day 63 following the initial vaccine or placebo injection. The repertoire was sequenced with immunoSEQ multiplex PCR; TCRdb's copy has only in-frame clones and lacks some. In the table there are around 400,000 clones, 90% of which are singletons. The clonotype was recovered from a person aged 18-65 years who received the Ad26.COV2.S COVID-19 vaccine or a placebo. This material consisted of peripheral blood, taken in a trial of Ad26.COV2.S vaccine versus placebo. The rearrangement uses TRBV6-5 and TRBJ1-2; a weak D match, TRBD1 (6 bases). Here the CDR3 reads CASSYDRTYGYTF. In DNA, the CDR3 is TGTGCCAGCAGTTACGACAGGACTTATGGCTACACCTTC.